What follows is one T cell receptor beta chain and its context. The antigen is undetermined. Trimming pared 8 bases from V and 4 bases from J, leaving 6 bases between. Germline CDR1 SNHLY, CDR2 FYNNEI. This CDR3 is built from 12 residues. The data derive from a study of follicular helper T cells after annual influenza vaccination. At the level of the study: Days 0, 7 and 28 post-vaccination were the blood draw times.

Study-level points and caveats: Successive annual vaccinations recalled a recurrent oligoclonal ICOS+CD38+ cTfh response with influenza-specific clonotypes. Plasmablast frequency change correlated with clonality change in ICOS+CD38+ cTfh.

TCRdb keeps only in-frame clones here, not all; method: immunoSEQ multiplex PCR. The table lists approximately 13,000 clones, roughly 80% of them singletons, with around 0.45% in the top ten. The time point: 2014-2015 season, pre-vaccination. Donors were community-dwelling with no influenza vaccine in the prior 6 months. This chain joins TRBV2 and TRBJ2-6, with D uncertain. This TCR derives from an adult who received the influenza vaccine. The sample was CXCR5- memory CD4+ T cells sorted from blood, taken on the day of influenza vaccination. The chain's CDR3 is CASSWGANVLTF. Written as DNA, the CDR3 is TGTGCCAGCTCGTGGGGGGCCAACGTCCTGACTTTC. Full variable domain (remainder filled in from reference TRBV2 and TRBJ2-6): EPEVTQTPSHQVTQMGQEVILRCVPISNHLYFYWYRQILGQKVEFLVSFYNNEISEKSEIFDDQFSVERPDGSNFTLKIRSTKLEDSAMYFCASSWGANVLTFGAGSRLTVL.